Each of the 17 T cell receptor beta chains below was sequenced from the same sample in a study of blood T cell repertoires in COVID-19 (TCRdb year 2020). Library preparation was by the immunoSEQ multiplex PCR assay. The table comes from immuneACCESS by way of TCRdb, which keeps in-frame sequences with V and J called. Part of the clones is missing from these tables; in studies checked, under half for an unresolved V gene and the rest for unknown reasons. This sample comprises approximately 260,000 clones, roughly 85% of them detected only once. In total, the top ten clones hold about 4.9% of the sample. The sequenced sample was peripheral blood. The receptors come from a man aged 55 to 70 who had recovered from COVID-19.

The V gene is TRBV7-9, the J gene TRBJ1-2, with 8 bases that match TRBD1. From germline, CDR1 is SEHNR and CDR2 FQNEAQ (reference sequence). J gave up 4 bases and V 0 bases, and 7 bases lay outside the gene matches. The CDR3 spans 16 residues. Here the CDR3 reads CASSLAIRGLGYGYTF. Here the CDR3 DNA reads TGTGCCAGCAGCTTAGCTATCAGGGGGCTCGGCTATGGCTACACCTTC.

The rearrangement joins TRBV3-1 (or the pseudogene TRBV3-2) to TRBJ1-6; 8 bases match TRBD1. This CDR3 contains 15 residues. Losses at the gene ends were 6 bases for V and 9 bases for J; bases not matched to a gene: 10. Germline loops: CDR1 LGHDT, CDR2 YNNKEL (reference sequence). In DNA form, the CDR3 reads TGTGCCAGCAGTTACAGGGGGACCGGAGGTTCACCCCTCCACTTT. Amino acids: CASSYRGTGGSPLHF.

The chain has TRBV2 and TRBJ2-5; 13 nucleotides line up with TRBD2. Germline V CDR1 and CDR2: SNHLY, FYNNEI. J gave up 5 bases and V 4 bases, and 4 bases lay outside the gene matches. The CDR3 sequence is 15 residues long. This CDR3 reads CASSGVGLAGETQYF. CDR3 nucleotide sequence: TGTGCCAGCAGTGGAGTGGGACTAGCGGGGGAGACCCAGTACTTC.

This sequence joins TRBV18 and TRBJ1-6; possibly TRBD1 for D (5 bases). V was trimmed by 2 bases and J by 1 base, leaving 6 bases between them. Germline V gives CDR1 KGHSH, CDR2 LQKENI. The CDR3 covers 15 residues. The CDR3 protein is CASSPSGSYNSPLHF. The CDR3 DNA reads as TGTGCCAGCTCACCATCAGGGTCCTATAATTCACCCCTCCACTTT.

The rearrangement joins TRBV25-1 to TRBJ1-2; the match to TRBD1 covers 8 bases. Trimming took 7 bases from V and 6 from J; bases not matched to a gene: 13. Per the germline V gene, CDR1 is MGHDK and CDR2 is SYGVNS. This CDR3 contains 15 residues. CDR3: CASNVTGQATDGYTF. The CDR3 DNA reads TGTGCCAGCAATGTAACGGGACAGGCAACGGATGGCTACACCTTC.

This rearrangement joins TRBV5-4 to TRBJ2-3; 9 bases are a match to TRBD2. Germline V gene data show CDR1 as SGHNT and CDR2 as YYREEE (reference sequence). V was pared by 4 bases and J by 2 bases, with 11 bases of the junction left unmatched. The CDR3 consists of 17 residues. The CDR3 bases are TGTGCCAGCAGCACCCCGCGGGGGGGGCAACTCACAGATACGCAGTATTTT. This sequence encodes CASSTPRGGQLTDTQYF.

The V and J genes are TRBV2 and TRBJ1-4; D call uncertain. V dropped 7 bases and J dropped 0 bases, with 12 bases sitting between them. The CDR3 runs to 15 residues. The germline CDR1 and CDR2 sequences are SNHLY and FYNNEI. The CDR3 DNA reads as TGTGCCAGCACTGAGGGCTGGACAACTAATGAAAAACTGTTTTTT. Encoded protein: CASTEGWTTNEKLFF. The whole variable domain, filled in from reference TRBV2 and TRBJ1-4, reads EPEVTQTPSHQVTQMGQEVILRCVPISNHLYFYWYRQILGQKVEFLVSFYNNEISEKSEIFDDQFSVERPDGSNFTLKIRSTKLEDSAMYFCASTEGWTTNEKLFFGSGTQLSVL.

The chain links TRBV6-6 to TRBJ1-5; 7 nucleotides match TRBD1. The CDR3 contains 13 residues. Germline CDR1 MNHNY, CDR2 SVGAGI (reference sequence). V shed 8 bases, J shed 4 bases, and the junction held 5 bases outside the gene matches. The CDR3 nucleotides are TGTGCCAGCCACGGGACAGCAAATCAGCCCCAGCATTTT. Protein: CASHGTANQPQHF.

The chain carries TRBV9 and TRBJ2-1, with D possibly TRBD2 on 5 matching bases. Deletions cut 3 bases from V and 10 bases from J, with 14 bases between. Germline V gene data show CDR1 as SGDLS and CDR2 as YYNGEE. This CDR3 is built from 13 residues. The CDR3, as DNA: TGTGCCAGCAGCGAGGCCCTCCGAGGGGAGCAGTTCTTC. It translates to CASSEALRGEQFF. Together with reference TRBV9 and TRBJ2-1, the CDR3 gives the full variable domain: DSGVTQTPKHLITATGQRVTLRCSPRSGDLSVYWYQQSLDQGLQFLIQYYNGEERAKGNILERFSAQQFPDLHSELNLSSLELGDSALYFCASSEALRGEQFFGPGTRLTVL.

This clone appeared a few times. Written as DNA, the CDR3 is TGTGCCAGCAGTCGAGACAGAATCAGCAATCAGCCCCAGCATTTT. It codes for CASSRDRISNQPQHF. The chain carries TRBV6-5 and TRBJ1-5; D is perhaps TRBD1 (5 bases). Trimming took 5 bases from V and 1 from J, leaving 12 bases between them. The germline V gene encodes CDR1 MNHEY and CDR2 SVGAGI. CDR3 length equals 15 residues.

The rearrangement links TRBV20-1 to TRBJ2-5; 7 bases agree with TRBD2. CDR1 DFQATT and CDR2 SNEGSKA come from the germline V gene (reference sequence). Trimming at V came to 3 bases and at J to 1 base, leaving 5 bases not matched to a gene. The CDR3 runs 14 residues. In DNA form, the CDR3 reads TGCAGTGCTAGTCTAGCGGTGATCCAAGAGACCCAGTACTTC. It encodes CSASLAVIQETQYF.

This sequence joins TRBV24-1 and TRBJ1-2, with TRBD1 as a possible D gene (6 bases). The CDR3 runs to 14 residues. The V end was cut by 3 bases, the J end by 6 bases, with 13 bases between. CDR1 is KGHDR, CDR2 SFDVKD, per germline. This CDR3 is CATSDEDRTHGYTF. The CDR3 DNA reads as TGTGCCACCAGTGATGAAGACAGGACCCATGGCTACACCTTC.

The chain combines TRBV5-1 with TRBJ2-3; tentative D call: TRBD1 (6 bases). The CDR3 is 13 residues long. Germline-derived CDR1 and CDR2 are SGHRS and YFSETQ. The V and J ends lost 3 bases and 5 bases respectively, with 10 bases between them. CDR3 sequence: CASSSDRLDTQYF. CDR3 bases: TGCGCCAGCAGCTCGGACAGACTAGATACGCAGTATTTT.

The genes are TRBV19 and TRBJ2-3, with unresolved D. This CDR3 spans 16 amino acids. Germline CDR1 and CDR2: LNHDA and SQIVND (reference sequence). Trimming shortened V by 5 bases and J by 2 bases, and 17 bases separated the two germline ends. CDR3 sequence (DNA): TGTGCCAGTAGTTTGAGTCCTCCCCTACCCACAGATACGCAGTATTTT. Protein: CASSLSPPLPTDTQYF.

The V gene is TRBV5-1, the J gene TRBJ1-1, with D unclear. This CDR3 comprises 15 residues. Trimming stripped 4 bases from V and 4 bases from J, with 17 bases between. Germline lookup yields CDR1 SGHRS and CDR2 YFSETQ. The CDR3 DNA follows: TGCGCCAGCAGCCCCTCGTCCCTACGGGGCACTGAAGCTTTCTTT. Protein product: CASSPSSLRGTEAFF.

The chain has TRBV10-2 and TRBJ1-5, with 7 bases lining up with TRBD1. In germline, CDR1 is WSHSY, CDR2 SAAADI. The CDR3 contains 14 residues. V was clipped by 10 bases and J by 3 bases; unmatched bases: 9. The CDR3 nucleotides are TGCGCCACCTCCCAGGGGGGAATCAATCAGCCCCAGCATTTT. Residues: CATSQGGINQPQHF.

This sequence joins TRBV19 and TRBJ1-2; TRBD1 matches 9 bases. V lost 8 bases, J lost 7 bases, and 8 bases stayed unmatched. The CDR3 has 13 residues. Germline CDR1 and CDR2: LNHDA and SQIVND (reference sequence). CDR3 sequence reads: CASRHRGQGGYTF. CDR3 nucleotides: TGTGCCAGTCGCCACAGGGGACAGGGTGGCTACACCTTC.